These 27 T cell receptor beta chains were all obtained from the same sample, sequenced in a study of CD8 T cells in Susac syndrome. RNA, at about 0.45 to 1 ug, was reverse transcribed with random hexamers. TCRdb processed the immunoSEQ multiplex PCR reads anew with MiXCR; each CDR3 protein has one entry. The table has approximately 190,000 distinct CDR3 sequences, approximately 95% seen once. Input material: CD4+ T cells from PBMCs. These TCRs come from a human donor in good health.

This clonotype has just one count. This CDR3 reads CSVSRGSAFF. For the CDR3, the DNA is TGCAGCGTATCTAGGGGGTCAGCTTTCTTT. The chain combines TRBV29-1 with TRBJ1-1; D possibly corresponds to TRBD1 (6 bases). V was shortened by 6 bases and J by 10 bases, with 12 bases between the two germline ends. The CDR3 length is 10 residues. Germline V gene data show CDR1 as SQVTM and CDR2 as ANQGSEA.

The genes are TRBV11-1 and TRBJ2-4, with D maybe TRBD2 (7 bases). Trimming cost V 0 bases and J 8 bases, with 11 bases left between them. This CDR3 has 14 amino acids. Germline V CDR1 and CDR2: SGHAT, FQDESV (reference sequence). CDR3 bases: TGTGCCAGCAGCTTAGCGGGCGGGGGCTACATTCAGTACTTC. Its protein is CASSLAGGGYIQYF. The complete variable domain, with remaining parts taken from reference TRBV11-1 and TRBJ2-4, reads EAEVAQSPRYKITEKSQAVAFWCDPISGHATLYWYRQILGQGPELLVQFQDESVVDDSQLPKDRFSAERLKGVDSTLKIQPAELGDSAMYLCASSLAGGGYIQYFGAGTRLSVL.

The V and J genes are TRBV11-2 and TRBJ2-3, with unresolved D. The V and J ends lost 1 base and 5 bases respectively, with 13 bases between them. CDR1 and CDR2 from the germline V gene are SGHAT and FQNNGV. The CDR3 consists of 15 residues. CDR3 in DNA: TGTGCCAGCAGCTTAGTCGGCCTGAACCAAGATACGCAGTATTTT. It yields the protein CASSLVGLNQDTQYF.

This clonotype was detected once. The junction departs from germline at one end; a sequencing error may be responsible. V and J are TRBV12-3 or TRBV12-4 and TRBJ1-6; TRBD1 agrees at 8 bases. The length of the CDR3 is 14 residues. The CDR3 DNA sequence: TGTGCCGGCAGTTCCGGGACAGGCGGGTCCTCCCTCCACTTT. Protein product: CAGSSGTGGSSLHF.

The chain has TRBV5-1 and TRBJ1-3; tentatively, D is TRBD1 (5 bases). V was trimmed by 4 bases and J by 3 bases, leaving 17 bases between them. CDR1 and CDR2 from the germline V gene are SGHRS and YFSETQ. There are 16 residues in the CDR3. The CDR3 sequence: CASSDNRKAYGNTIYF. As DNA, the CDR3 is TGCGCCAGCAGCGATAACAGGAAAGCGTATGGAAACACCATATATTTT.

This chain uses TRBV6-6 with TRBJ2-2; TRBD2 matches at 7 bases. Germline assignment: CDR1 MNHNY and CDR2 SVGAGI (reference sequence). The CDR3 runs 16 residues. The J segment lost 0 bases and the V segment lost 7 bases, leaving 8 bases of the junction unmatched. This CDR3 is CASTPGGKSNTGELFF. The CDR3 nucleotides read TGTGCCAGCACCCCCGGGGGGAAGTCGAACACCGGGGAGCTGTTTTTT.

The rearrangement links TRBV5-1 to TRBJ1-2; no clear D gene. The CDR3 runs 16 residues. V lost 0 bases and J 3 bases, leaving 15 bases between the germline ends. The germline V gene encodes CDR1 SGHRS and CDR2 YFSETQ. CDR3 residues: CASSLGVVGRDYGYTF. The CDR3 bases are TGCGCCAGCAGCTTGGGGGTCGTTGGCAGAGACTATGGCTACACCTTC. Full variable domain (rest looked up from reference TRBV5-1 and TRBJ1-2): KAGVTQTPRYLIKTRGQQVTLSCSPISGHRSVSWYQQTPGQGLQFLFEYFSETQRNKGNFPGRFSGRQFSNSRSEMNVSTLELGDSALYLCASSLGVVGRDYGYTFGSGTRLTVV.

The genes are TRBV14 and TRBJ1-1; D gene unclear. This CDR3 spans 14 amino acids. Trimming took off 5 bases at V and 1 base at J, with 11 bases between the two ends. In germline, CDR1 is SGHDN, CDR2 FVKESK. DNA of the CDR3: TGTGCCAGCAGCTTTAATTACAAGAACACTGAAGCTTTCTTT. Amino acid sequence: CASSFNYKNTEAFF.

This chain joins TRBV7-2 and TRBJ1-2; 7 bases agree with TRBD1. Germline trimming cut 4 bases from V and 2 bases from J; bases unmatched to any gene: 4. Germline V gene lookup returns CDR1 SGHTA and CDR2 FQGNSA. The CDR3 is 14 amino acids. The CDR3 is CASSSLQGNYGYTF. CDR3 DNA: TGTGCCAGCAGCTCGCTACAGGGGAACTATGGCTACACCTTC.

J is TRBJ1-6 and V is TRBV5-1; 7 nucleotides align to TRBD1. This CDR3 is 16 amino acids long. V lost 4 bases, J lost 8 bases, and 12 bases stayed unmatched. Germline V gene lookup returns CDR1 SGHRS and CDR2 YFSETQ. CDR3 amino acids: CASSGMTGSRDSPLHF. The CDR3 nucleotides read TGCGCCAGCAGCGGGATGACAGGGTCTCGGGATTCACCCCTCCACTTT.

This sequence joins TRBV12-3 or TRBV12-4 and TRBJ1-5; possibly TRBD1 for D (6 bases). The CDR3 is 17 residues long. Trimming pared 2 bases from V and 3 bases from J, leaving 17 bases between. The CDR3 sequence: CASSLRGGTPNNQPQHF. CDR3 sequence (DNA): TGTGCCAGCAGTTTACGGGGCGGGACACCAAACAATCAGCCCCAGCATTTT.

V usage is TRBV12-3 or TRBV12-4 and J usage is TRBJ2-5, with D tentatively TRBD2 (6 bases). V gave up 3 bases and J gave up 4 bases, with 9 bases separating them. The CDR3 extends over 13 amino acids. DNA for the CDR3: TGTGCCAGCAGTTTCGGGGGAACAGAGACCCAGTACTTC. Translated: CASSFGGTETQYF.

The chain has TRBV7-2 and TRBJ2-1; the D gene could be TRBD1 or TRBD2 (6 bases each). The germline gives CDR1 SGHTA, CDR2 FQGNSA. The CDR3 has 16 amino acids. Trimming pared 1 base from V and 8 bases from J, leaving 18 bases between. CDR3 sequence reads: CASSLGGGGPWDEQFF. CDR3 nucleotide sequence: TGTGCCAGCAGCTTAGGAGGTGGGGGGCCATGGGATGAGCAGTTCTTC.

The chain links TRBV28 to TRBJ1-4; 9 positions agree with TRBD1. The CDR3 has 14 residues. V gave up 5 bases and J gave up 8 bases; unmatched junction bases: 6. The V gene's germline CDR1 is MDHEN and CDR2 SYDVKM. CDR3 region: CASSGTGKSEKLFF. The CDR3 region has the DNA TGTGCCAGCAGTGGGACAGGGAAATCAGAAAAACTGTTTTTT.

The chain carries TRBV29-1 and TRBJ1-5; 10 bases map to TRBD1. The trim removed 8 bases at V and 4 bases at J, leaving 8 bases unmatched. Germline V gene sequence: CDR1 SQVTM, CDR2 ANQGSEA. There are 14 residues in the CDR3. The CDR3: CSTRTGGANQPQHF. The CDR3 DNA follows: TGCAGCACGAGGACAGGGGGGGCTAATCAGCCCCAGCATTTT.

CDR3 nucleotide sequence: TGTGCCAGCAGCATCGGACAGGCGAGCACTGAAGCTTTCTTT. It yields the protein CASSIGQASTEAFF. This chain connects TRBV11-3 to TRBJ1-1; TRBD1 agrees at 7 bases. Germline V CDR1 and CDR2: SGHNT, YENEEA. The CDR3 length is 14 residues. The V segment lost 5 bases and the J segment 4 bases; nucleotides outside the gene matches: 7.

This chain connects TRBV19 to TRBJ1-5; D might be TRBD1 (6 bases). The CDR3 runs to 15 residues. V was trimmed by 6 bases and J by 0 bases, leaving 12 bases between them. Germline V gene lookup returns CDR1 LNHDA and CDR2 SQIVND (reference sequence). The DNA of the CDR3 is TGTGCCAGTAGGGACAGCAGACATAGCAATCAGCCCCAGCATTTT. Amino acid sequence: CASRDSRHSNQPQHF.

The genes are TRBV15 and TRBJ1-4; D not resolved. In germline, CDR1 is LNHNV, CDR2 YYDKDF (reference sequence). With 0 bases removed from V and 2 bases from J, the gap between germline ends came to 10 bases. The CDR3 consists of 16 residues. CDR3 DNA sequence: TGTGCCACCAGCAGAGATCCCAGCCTTACTAATGAAAAACTGTTTTTT. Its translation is CATSRDPSLTNEKLFF.

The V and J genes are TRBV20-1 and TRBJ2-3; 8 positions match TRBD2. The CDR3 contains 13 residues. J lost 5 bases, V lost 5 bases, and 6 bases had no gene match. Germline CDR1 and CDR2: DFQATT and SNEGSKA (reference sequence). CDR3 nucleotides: TGCAGTGCTCCGGGACTAGGGATAGATACGCAGTATTTT. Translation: CSAPGLGIDTQYF.

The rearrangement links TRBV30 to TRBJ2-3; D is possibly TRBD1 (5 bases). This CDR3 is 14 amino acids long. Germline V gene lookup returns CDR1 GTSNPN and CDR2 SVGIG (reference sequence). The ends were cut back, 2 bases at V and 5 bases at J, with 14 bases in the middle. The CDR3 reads CAWSPQASGDTQYF. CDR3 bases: TGTGCCTGGAGTCCACAGGCCTCCGGAGATACGCAGTATTTT. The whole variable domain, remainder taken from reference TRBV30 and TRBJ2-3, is SQTIHQWPATLVQPVGSPLSLECTVEGTSNPNLYWYRQAAGRGLQLLFYSVGIGQISSEVPQNLSASRPQDRQFILSSKKLLLSDSGFYLCAWSPQASGDTQYFGPGTRLTVL.

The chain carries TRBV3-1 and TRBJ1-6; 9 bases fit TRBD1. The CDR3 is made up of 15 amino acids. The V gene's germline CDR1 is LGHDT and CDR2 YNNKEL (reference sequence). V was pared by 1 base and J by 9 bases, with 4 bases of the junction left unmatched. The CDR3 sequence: CASSQAGTGTSPLHF. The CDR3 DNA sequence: TGTGCCAGCAGCCAAGCCGGGACAGGGACTTCACCCCTCCACTTT.

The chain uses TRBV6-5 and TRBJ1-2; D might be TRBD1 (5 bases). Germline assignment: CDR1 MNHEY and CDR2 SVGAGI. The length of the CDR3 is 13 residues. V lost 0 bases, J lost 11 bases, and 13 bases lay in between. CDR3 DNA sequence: TGTGCCAGCAGTTACTCGACGCAGGGAGGATACACCTTC. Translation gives CASSYSTQGGYTF.

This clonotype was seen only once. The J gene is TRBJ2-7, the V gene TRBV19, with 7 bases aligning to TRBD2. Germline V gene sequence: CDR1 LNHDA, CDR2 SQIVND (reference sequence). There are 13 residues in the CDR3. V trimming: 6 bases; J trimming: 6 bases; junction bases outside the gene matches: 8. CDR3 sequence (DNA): TGTGCCAGTAGCCGGGGGGACGGAAGCGAGCAGTACGTC. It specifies CASSRGDGSEQYV.

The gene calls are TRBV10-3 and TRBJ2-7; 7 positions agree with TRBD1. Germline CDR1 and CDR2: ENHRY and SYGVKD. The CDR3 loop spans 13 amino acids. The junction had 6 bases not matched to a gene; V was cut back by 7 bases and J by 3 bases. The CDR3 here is CAINRQGDYEQYF. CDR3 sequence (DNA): TGTGCCATCAACAGACAGGGTGACTACGAGCAGTACTTC.

Written as DNA, the CDR3 is TGTGCCAGCAGTCAAGACAGGGACCACCCTCGCGAGCAGTACTTC. Translation gives CASSQDRDHPREQYF. The chain has TRBV6-5 and TRBJ2-7, with 7 bases fitting TRBD1. This CDR3 spans 15 amino acids. The V and J ends lost 5 bases and 6 bases, in that order; junction bases with no gene match: 13. Germline V gene lookup returns CDR1 MNHEY and CDR2 SVGAGI.

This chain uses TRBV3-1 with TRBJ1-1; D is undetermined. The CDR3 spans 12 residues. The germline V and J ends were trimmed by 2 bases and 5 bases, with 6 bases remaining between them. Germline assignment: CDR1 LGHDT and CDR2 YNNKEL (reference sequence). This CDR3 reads CASSQLTTEAFF. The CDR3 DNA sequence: TGTGCCAGCAGCCAACTTACAACTGAAGCTTTCTTT.

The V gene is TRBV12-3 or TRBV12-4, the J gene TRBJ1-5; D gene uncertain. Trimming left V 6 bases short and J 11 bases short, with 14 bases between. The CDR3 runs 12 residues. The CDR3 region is CASSPAGGSQHF. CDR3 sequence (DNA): TGTGCCAGCAGCCCCGCCGGAGGATCCCAGCATTTT.